This TCR beta chain was retrieved from a study of CD8 T cells in ankylosing spondylitis. TCRdb passed the 5' RACE reads through MiXCR, listing each CDR3 protein once. The sample includes about 27,000 distinct CDR3 sequences, 6.5% to 9.5% of them seen just once. CDR3 length equals 14 residues. V lost 0 bases and J 2 bases, leaving 7 bases between the germline ends. Germline CDR1 is SGHRS and CDR2 is YFSETQ. Only a few counts were recorded for this clonotype. What was sequenced was blood. The V gene is TRBV5-1, the J gene TRBJ2-3; a weak D match, TRBD1 (5 bases). This receptor was identified in a male donor with ankylosing spondylitis or in good health (not recorded which). The CDR3 nucleotides are TGCGCCAGCAGCTTGGCTGGACACACAGATACGCAGTATTTT. Encoded protein: CASSLAGHTDTQYF.